This is a list of T cell receptor beta chains from one sample in a study of a mutant IDH1 vaccine in newly diagnosed glioma. Generated by immunoSEQ multiplex PCR, the TCRdb table keeps only in-frame clones and is missing some. The sample comprises about 92,000 clones, about 83% of which are singletons, and roughly 6.8% rests with the top ten. Sequencing used PBMCs, obtained from a glioma patient treated with radiotherapy, temozolomide or both. The receptor set was obtained from a woman between 45 and 65 years old with glioma. Each CDR3 is given with its conserved first and last residue. D genes are given only for firm matches. Clone size is stated in some rows and not others, as once, few, many or a class when expanded.

>TRBD1|NA|TRBJ1-2|TRBV28
CASRRQGLTYGYTF
TGTGCCAGCAGACGACAGGGGCTAACCTATGGCTACACCTTC
>NA|NA|TRBJ2-2|TRBV9
CASGLNTGELFF
TGTGCCAGCGGGCTGAACACCGGGGAGCTGTTTTTT
>TRBD2|NA|TRBJ2-2|TRBV9
CASSVGTSGGLRELFF
TGTGCCAGCAGCGTAGGGACTAGCGGGGGCTTGAGGGAGCTGTTTTTT
>NA|NA|TRBJ2-2|TRBV25-1
CASSEPLGHTGELFF
TGTGCCAGCAGTGAACCCTTGGGGCACACCGGGGAGCTGTTTTTT
>NA|few|TRBJ1-1|TRBV9
CASSVEWMNTEAFF
TGTGCCAGCAGCGTAGAATGGATGAACACTGAAGCTTTCTTT
>TRBD1|NA|TRBJ1-2|TRBV30
CAWSSDRERGYTF
TGTGCCTGGAGTTCCGACAGGGAAAGGGGCTACACCTTC
>TRBD1|NA|TRBJ1-1|TRBV18
CASSRDRESEAFF
TGTGCCAGCTCCCGGGACAGGGAGTCTGAAGCTTTCTTT
>NA|NA|TRBJ1-3|TRBV19
CASSIRTVGGNTIYF
TGTGCCAGTAGTATAAGGACAGTCGGAGGAAACACCATATATTTT
>NA|NA|TRBJ2-7|TRBV27
CASSFAGTPNEQYF
TGTGCCAGCAGTTTCGCCGGGACACCCAACGAGCAGTACTTC
>NA|few|TRBJ1-2|TRBV5-1
CASSLGGGAYGYTF
TGCGCCAGCAGCTTGGGCGGGGGCGCGTATGGCTACACCTTC
>NA|NA|TRBJ2-7|TRBV27
CASSFRQGGYEQYF
TGTGCCAGCAGTTTTAGGCAGGGGGGGTACGAGCAGTACTTC
>NA|NA|TRBJ2-7|TRBV9
CASSQSEAYEQYF
TGTGCCAGCAGCCAGTCGGAAGCCTACGAGCAGTACTTC
>NA|NA|TRBJ2-3|TRBV14
CASSALTGRSYLDTQYF
TGTGCCAGCAGCGCCTTAACAGGGAGGTCATACTTAGATACGCAGTATTTT
>NA|NA|TRBJ1-1|TRBV11-2
CASSLSVSTEAFF
TGTGCCAGCAGCTTGTCAGTAAGCACTGAAGCTTTCTTT
>TRBD1|NA|TRBJ2-2|TRBV7-9
CASSLPGGDHTGELFF
TGTGCCAGCAGCTTACCAGGGGGAGATCACACCGGGGAGCTGTTTTTT
>TRBD1|NA|TRBJ2-7|TRBV2
CASSRDRGAYEQYF
TGTGCCAGCAGTCGGGACAGGGGTGCCTACGAGCAGTACTTC
>NA|NA|TRBJ2-7|TRBV4-1
CASSQEEGGYEQYF
TGCGCCAGCAGCCAAGAGGAGGGGGGGTACGAGCAGTACTTC
>NA|NA|TRBJ1-5|TRBV6-1
CASSVAQAGQPQHF
TGTGCCAGCAGTGTCGCACAAGCGGGTCAGCCCCAGCATTTT
>NA|NA|TRBJ1-2|TRBV5-8
CASSSEGGYTF
TGTGCCAGCAGCTCTGAGGGAGGCTACACCTTC
>TRBD1|NA|TRBJ1-1|TRBV30
CAYGGQGTEAFF
TGTGCCTACGGAGGACAGGGAACTGAAGCTTTCTTT
>TRBD1|NA|TRBJ2-2|TRBV5-4
CASSLGGGPNTGELFF
TGTGCCAGCAGCTTGGGAGGGGGCCCTAACACCGGGGAGCTGTTTTTT
>NA|NA|TRBJ1-2|TRBV2
CASSARTNYGYTF
TGTGCCAGCAGTGCCAGAACTAACTATGGCTACACCTTC
>NA|NA|TRBJ1-5|TRBV11-2
CASSSEGYSNQPQHF
TGTGCCAGCAGCTCGGAGGGATATAGCAATCAGCCCCAGCATTTT
>TRBD1|NA|TRBJ1-4|TRBV9
CASSLEEGTATTNEKLFF
TGTGCCAGCAGCCTAGAGGAAGGGACAGCCACAACTAATGAAAAACTGTTTTTT
>TRBD1|NA|TRBJ2-1|TRBV7-9
CASSQTGQGGYNEQFF
TGTGCCAGCAGCCAGACGGGACAGGGAGGTTACAATGAGCAGTTCTTC
>TRBD1|few|TRBJ2-1|TRBV27
CASSLIGDRGNHEQFF
TGTGCCAGCAGTTTAATCGGGGACAGGGGAAACCATGAGCAGTTCTTC
>NA|NA|TRBJ1-5|TRBV19
CASSGTLGQPQHF
TGTGCCAGTAGTGGGACACTGGGTCAGCCCCAGCATTTT
>TRBD2|NA|TRBJ2-3|TRBV5-1
CASSSPGGDTQYF
TGCGCCAGCAGCTCGCCCGGGGGGGATACGCAGTATTTT
>NA|NA|TRBJ1-6|TRBV6-1
CASSEGNNSPLHF
TGTGCCAGCAGTGAAGGAAATAATTCACCCCTCCACTTT
>TRBD1|NA|TRBJ1-2|TRBV9
CASSMTGGVTGYTF
TGTGCCAGCAGCATGACAGGGGGCGTGACTGGCTACACCTTC
>TRBD1|few|TRBJ1-5|TRBV10-3
CAISVGQGANQPQHF
TGTGCCATCAGTGTCGGCCAGGGGGCGAATCAGCCCCAGCATTTT
>NA|once|TRBJ2-5|TRBV15
CATSKSNGAQYF
TGTGCCACCAGCAAATCTAACGGGGCCCAGTACTTC
>TRBD1|NA|TRBJ1-1|TRBV4-1
CASSLSGGASTEAFF
TGCGCCAGCAGCCTATCAGGGGGCGCCTCCACTGAAGCTTTCTTT